The T cell receptor (beta chain) under discussion was sequenced for a study of T cell repertoires in cytomegalovirus infection. This clonotype was seen repeatedly, ten times or more. The antigen is unknown. Via MiXCR, TCRdb re-called the reads, giving one row per CDR3 protein. The sample holds around 710,000 distinct CDR3 sequences; about 29% are singletons and the top ten take about 12%. Trimming pared 4 bases from V and 10 bases from J, leaving 18 bases between. CDR1 and CDR2 from the germline V gene are DFQATT and SNEGSKA (reference sequence). The CDR3 has 13 residues. Whole-study results and caveats: The cumulative frequency of public TCR beta families identified carriers of CMV plus the relevant HLA.

The receptor was isolated from a human donor in good health (CMV status not recorded). Some clones in this sample may be carry-over from other donors' samples. This sequence joins TRBV20-1 and TRBJ2-3, with D uncertain. The material sequenced was cultured CD8+ T cells from PBMCs, taken from culture after CMV antigen stimulation. CDR3 sequence reads: CSATLVGYSAQYF. The CDR3 nucleotides are TGCAGTGCTACGTTGGTGGGATACTCGGCGCAGTATTTT.